This T cell receptor beta chain originates from a study of control samples from healthy donors and cancer patients. Profiling relied on immunoSEQ multiplex PCR, and the TCRdb table lists in-frame clones only, not all of them. The sample includes under 450,000 clones, over 75% of them seen just once. The material sequenced was PBMCs. This TCR was sampled from a middle-aged man with head and neck cancer.

The CDR3 loop reads CASSPPTVNNEKLFF. The CDR3 nucleotides read TGTGCCAGCAGTCCCCCGACGGTCAATAATGAAAAACTGTTTTTT. The gene calls are TRBV28 and TRBJ1-4, with D unresolved. The germline gives CDR1 MDHEN, CDR2 SYDVKM. The CDR3 consists of 15 residues. V dropped 5 bases and J dropped 4 bases, with 14 bases sitting between them.